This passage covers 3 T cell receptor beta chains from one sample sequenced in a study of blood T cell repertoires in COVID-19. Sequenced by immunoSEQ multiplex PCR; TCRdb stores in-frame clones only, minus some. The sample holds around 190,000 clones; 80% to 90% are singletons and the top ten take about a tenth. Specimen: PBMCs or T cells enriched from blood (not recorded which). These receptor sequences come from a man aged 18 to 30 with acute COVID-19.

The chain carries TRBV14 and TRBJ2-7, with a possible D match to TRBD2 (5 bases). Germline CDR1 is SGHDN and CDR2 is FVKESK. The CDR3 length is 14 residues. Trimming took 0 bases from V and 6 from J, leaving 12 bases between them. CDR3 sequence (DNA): TGTGCCAGCAGCCAAGATCGTACTAGTTTCGAGCAGTACTTC. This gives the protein CASSQDRTSFEQYF.

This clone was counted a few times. As DNA, the CDR3 is TGTGCCAGCAGTCAAATCAGGGGGAGCTCCTACGAGCAGTACTTC. This translates into CASSQIRGSSYEQYF. The chain links TRBV3-1 (or the pseudogene TRBV3-2) to TRBJ2-7; 7 bases line up with TRBD1. Germline CDR1 reads LGHDT; CDR2 reads YNNKEL (reference sequence). V shed 6 bases, J shed 0 bases, and the junction held 8 bases outside the gene matches. This CDR3 spans 15 amino acids.

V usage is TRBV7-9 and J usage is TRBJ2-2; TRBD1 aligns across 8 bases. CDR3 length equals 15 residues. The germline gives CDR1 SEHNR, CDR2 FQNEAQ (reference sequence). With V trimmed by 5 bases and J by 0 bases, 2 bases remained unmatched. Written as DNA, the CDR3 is TGTGCCAGCAGCCCCAGGGGGCCGAACACCGGGGAGCTGTTTTTT. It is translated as CASSPRGPNTGELFF.